What follows are 17 T cell receptor beta chains derived from one specimen sequenced in a study of CD8+CD57+ T cells in acquired aplastic anemia. All patients picked for sequencing had shown, by flow cytometry, an expansion of CD8+CD57+ cells. Genomic DNA was employed as the template in profiling TCR beta VDJ and CDR3. TCRdb re-called the reads through MiXCR, storing one row per CDR3 protein. The data hold some 200,000 distinct CDR3 sequences, with approximately 50% observed a single time. Sample: sorted CD4+, CD8+, or CD8+CD57+ T cells (not recorded which) from PBMCs. The receptors originated from a human donor with aplastic anemia.

This clonotype was observed at least ten times. This chain uses TRBV24-1 with TRBJ2-2; 9 bases are a match to TRBD1. Looked up from germline, CDR1 is KGHDR and CDR2 is SFDVKD. This CDR3 is 15 amino acids long. With V trimmed by 4 bases and J by 5 bases, 4 bases remained unmatched. CDR3 protein: CATSEPGQGTGELFF. The CDR3 DNA reads TGTGCCACCAGTGAACCGGGACAGGGTACCGGGGAGCTGTTTTTT.

This chain uses TRBV25-1 with TRBJ1-6; 10 bases match TRBD1. CDR3 length: 14 amino acids. The junction had 4 bases not matched to a gene; V was cut back by 5 bases and J by 9 bases. CDR1 MGHDK and CDR2 SYGVNS come from the germline V gene. The CDR3 spells CASSHRQGASPLHF. The CDR3 DNA reads TGTGCCAGCAGTCACAGACAGGGGGCTTCACCCCTCCACTTT.

This clonotype appeared a few times. The CDR3 protein is CASDGPDLSYEQYF. The CDR3, as DNA: TGTGCCAGCGATGGGCCGGATTTATCCTACGAGCAGTACTTC. The V call is TRBV6-2 or TRBV6-3, the J call TRBJ2-7; D remains unclear. The CDR3 spans 14 residues. Germline V gives CDR1 MNHEY, CDR2 SVGEGT. V shed 8 bases and J shed 1 base, with 15 bases lying between them.

This clonotype has only a few counts. This chain joins TRBV29-1 and TRBJ2-3; tentatively, D is TRBD1 or TRBD2 (5 bases each). Germline loops: CDR1 SQVTM, CDR2 ANQGSEA. The CDR3 runs 15 residues. V was clipped by 2 bases and J by 4 bases, with 16 bases between them. The CDR3 DNA follows: TGCAGCGTTGAATGGGTCCAAGTGGGGGCAGATACGCAGTATTTT. This codes for CSVEWVQVGADTQYF.

This clonotype occurred a few times. The gene calls are TRBV6-5 and TRBJ2-7; 10 nucleotides align to TRBD1. From germline, CDR1 is MNHEY and CDR2 SVGAGI. After removal of 4 bases from V and 6 bases from J, the junction contained 12 bases not matched to a gene. The CDR3 covers 16 residues. The CDR3 sequence is CASSFFGTGVPSEQYF. CDR3 sequence (DNA): TGTGCCAGCAGTTTCTTCGGGACAGGGGTCCCATCCGAGCAGTACTTC.

V usage is TRBV10-1 and J usage is TRBJ1-6; 11 bases map to TRBD1. This CDR3 region has 14 residues. Germline V gene sequence: CDR1 WNHNN, CDR2 SYGVQD (reference sequence). J was trimmed by 9 bases and V by 5 bases; bases with no gene match: 3. The CDR3 spells CASSPGTGGSPLHF. CDR3 sequence (DNA): TGCGCCAGCAGTCCCGGGACAGGGGGTTCACCCCTCCACTTT.

This clonotype has ten or more counts. The chain recombines TRBV10-1 with TRBJ2-7; D remains unclear. V dropped 2 bases and J dropped 0 bases, with 5 bases sitting between them. Germline V gene sequence: CDR1 WNHNN, CDR2 SYGVQD (reference sequence). The CDR3 has 13 residues. For the CDR3, the DNA is TGCGCCAGCAGTGAGGGCGGCTCCTACGAGCAGTACTTC. This codes for CASSEGGSYEQYF.

This clonotype was picked up one time. The rearrangement links TRBV11-2 to TRBJ1-1, with 9 nucleotides matching TRBD1. This CDR3 comprises 13 residues. Germline CDR1 is SGHAT and CDR2 is FQNNGV. After removal of 5 bases from V and 11 bases from J, the junction contained 9 bases not matched to a gene. The CDR3: CASSPQGAAWAFF. Written as DNA, the CDR3 is TGTGCCAGCAGCCCACAGGGGGCCGCCTGGGCTTTCTTT. Full variable domain (outside the CDR3, taken from reference TRBV11-2 and TRBJ1-1): EAGVAQSPRYKIIEKRQSVAFWCNPISGHATLYWYQQILGQGPKLLIQFQNNGVVDDSQLPKDRFSAERLKGVDSTLKIQPAKLEDSAVYLCASSPQGAAWAFFGQGTRLTVV.

On this clonotype itself: It may be a read error: a sequence one base away is much more abundant. V and J are TRBV6-4 and TRBJ2-3; D not certain. Germline V gene lookup returns CDR1 MRHNA and CDR2 SNTAGT. The CDR3 length is 15 residues. Written as DNA, the CDR3 is TGTGCCAGCAGAGACTCTGGCGTCAACACAGATACGCAGTGTTTT. Amino acid sequence: CASRDSGVNTDTQCF.

The chain joins TRBV4-1 to TRBJ2-7; the match to TRBD2 covers 7 bases. Germline trimming cut 4 bases from V and 4 bases from J; bases unmatched to any gene: 10. In germline, CDR1 is MGHRA, CDR2 YSYEKL. CDR3 length: 15 amino acids. CDR3 protein: CASSPSGTTNYEQYF. Here the CDR3 DNA reads TGCGCCAGCAGCCCTTCAGGGACTACCAATTACGAGCAGTACTTC.

The chain recombines TRBV7-2 with TRBJ2-7, with a weak D call TRBD2 (6 bases). Trimming left V 1 base short and J 2 bases short, with 12 bases between. The CDR3 runs 15 residues. Germline CDR1 reads SGHTA; CDR2 reads FQGNSA. DNA for the CDR3: TGTGCCAGCAGCTTAGTGGTTCGGGGGACCTACGAGCAGTACTTC. Its translation: CASSLVVRGTYEQYF.

This clonotype has more than one count but fewer than ten. This chain links TRBV29-1 with TRBJ2-1; 8 bases agree with TRBD2. The CDR3 totals 14 residues. CDR1 is SQVTM and CDR2 is ANQGSEA in the germline V gene. V was pared by 7 bases and J by 7 bases, with 12 bases of the junction left unmatched. The CDR3 protein is CSAGAGVKQNEQFF. The CDR3 nucleotides are TGCAGCGCGGGAGCGGGAGTGAAACAGAATGAGCAGTTCTTC.

This clonotype was seen a few times. V and J are TRBV2 and TRBJ2-7; tentative D call: TRBD1 (6 bases). V dropped 2 bases and J dropped 5 bases, with 13 bases sitting between them. The CDR3 consists of 14 residues. Germline V gene sequence: CDR1 SNHLY, CDR2 FYNNEI. CDR3 sequence reads: CASSEQGQGNEQYF. DNA for the CDR3: TGTGCCAGCAGTGAACAGGGACAAGGAAACGAGCAGTACTTC.

The sample holds many counts of this clonotype. The CDR3 sequence is CASSWGTGGETQYF. In DNA form, the CDR3 reads TGCGCCAGCAGCTGGGGGACAGGGGGAGAGACCCAGTACTTC. The gene calls are TRBV5-1 and TRBJ2-5, with 11 bases identical to TRBD1. Germline V gene lookup returns CDR1 SGHRS and CDR2 YFSETQ. V lost 3 bases to trimming and J lost 4 bases; unmatched junction nucleotides: 2. This CDR3 has 14 residues.

This clonotype was observed a single time. The J gene is TRBJ2-3, the V gene TRBV11-1; D uncertain. Germline V gives CDR1 SGHAT, CDR2 FQDESV (reference sequence). The CDR3 length is 16 residues. V dropped 0 bases and J dropped 1 base, with 11 bases sitting between them. The CDR3 bases are TGTGCCAGCAGCTTAGCAGACTCTCCTGGCACAGATACGCAGTATTTT. It codes for CASSLADSPGTDTQYF.

This clonotype was recorded many times. The rearrangement links TRBV5-1 to TRBJ2-2, with TRBD2 matching over 9 bases. Germline-derived CDR1 and CDR2 are SGHRS and YFSETQ. This CDR3 is built from 18 residues. Trimming cost V 2 bases and J 2 bases; bases outside gene matches: 10. The CDR3 DNA is TGCGCCAGCAGCTTTCCTCCCGGGACTAGCCTTAACACCGGGGAGCTGTTTTTT. This sequence encodes CASSFPPGTSLNTGELFF. Full variable domain (rest looked up from reference TRBV5-1 and TRBJ2-2): KAGVTQTPRYLIKTRGQQVTLSCSPISGHRSVSWYQQTPGQGLQFLFEYFSETQRNKGNFPGRFSGRQFSNSRSEMNVSTLELGDSALYLCASSFPPGTSLNTGELFFGEGSRLTVL.

This chain joins TRBV19 and TRBJ1-2; a possible D gene is TRBD1 (6 bases). With 3 bases removed from V and 8 bases from J, the gap between germline ends came to 16 bases. This CDR3 comprises 14 residues. Germline assignment: CDR1 LNHDA and CDR2 SQIVND (reference sequence). In DNA form, the CDR3 reads TGTGCCAGTAGTATTTCCGGGGGCCAAAGGGGCTACACCTTC. Translation gives CASSISGGQRGYTF.